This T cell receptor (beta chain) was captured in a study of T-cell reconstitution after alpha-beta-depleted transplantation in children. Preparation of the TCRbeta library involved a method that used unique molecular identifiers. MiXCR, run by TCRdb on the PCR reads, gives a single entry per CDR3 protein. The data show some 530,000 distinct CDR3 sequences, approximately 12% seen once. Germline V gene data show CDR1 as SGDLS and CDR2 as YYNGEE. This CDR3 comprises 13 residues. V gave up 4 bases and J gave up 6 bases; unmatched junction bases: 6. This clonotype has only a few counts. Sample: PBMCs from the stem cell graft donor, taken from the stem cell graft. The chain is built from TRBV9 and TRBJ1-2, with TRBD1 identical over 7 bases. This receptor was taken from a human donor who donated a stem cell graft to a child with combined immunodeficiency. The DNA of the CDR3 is TGTGCCAGCAGCCTTGACGGGACAGATGGCTACACCTTC. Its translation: CASSLDGTDGYTF.